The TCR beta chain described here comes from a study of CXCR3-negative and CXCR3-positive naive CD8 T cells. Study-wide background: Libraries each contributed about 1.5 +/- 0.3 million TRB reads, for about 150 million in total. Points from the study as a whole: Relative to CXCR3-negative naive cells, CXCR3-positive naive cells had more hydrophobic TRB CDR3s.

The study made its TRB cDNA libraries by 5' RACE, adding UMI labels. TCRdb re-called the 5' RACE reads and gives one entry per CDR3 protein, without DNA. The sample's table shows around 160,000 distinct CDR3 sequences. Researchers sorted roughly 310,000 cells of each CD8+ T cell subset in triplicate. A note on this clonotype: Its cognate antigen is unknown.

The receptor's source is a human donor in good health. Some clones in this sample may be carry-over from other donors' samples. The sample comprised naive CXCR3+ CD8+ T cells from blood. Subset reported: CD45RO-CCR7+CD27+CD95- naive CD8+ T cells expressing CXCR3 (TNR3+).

CDR3 sequence reads: CASRLTGEDTIYF. The chain links TRBV5-1 to TRBJ1-3; TCRdb gives TRBD1 as the D gene, but with no DNA this cannot be confirmed. CDR3 length equals 13 residues. Germline-derived CDR1 and CDR2 are SGHRS and YFSETQ.